The 23 T cell receptor beta chains listed next were all sequenced from one sample in a study of monozygotic twins with inflammatory bowel disease. TCRdb re-called the 5' RACE reads and shows each CDR3 protein once, DNA omitted. In all, the sample yields more than 300,000 distinct CDR3 sequences. Sequenced sample: blood. The receptors stem from a human donor with ulcerative colitis or Crohn's disease, or a healthy co-twin of an affected twin (not recorded which).

The chain uses TRBV5-5 and TRBJ2-5; TCRdb picks TRBD1, but there is no DNA to check that call. This CDR3 has 16 residues. Germline CDR1 and CDR2: SGHKS and YYEKEE (reference sequence). This CDR3 reads CASSLNRDRGHETQYF.

The V and J genes are TRBV12-3 or TRBV12-4 and TRBJ2-5. The CDR3 is made up of 12 amino acids. Here the CDR3 reads CASRIYGETQYF.

The chain employs TRBV7-3 and TRBJ1-6. In germline, CDR1 is SGHTA, CDR2 FQGTGA. The CDR3 has 16 amino acids. CDR3 residues: CASSLNPGGHNSPLHF.

This chain uses TRBV5-1 with TRBJ2-2; there is no DNA to check the TCRdb D call of TRBD2. Germline V gene data show CDR1 as SGHRS and CDR2 as YFSETQ. This CDR3 comprises 16 residues. CDR3 sequence: CASSRVTSGEGGELFF.

The J gene is TRBJ2-7, the V gene TRBV6-2 or TRBV6-3; TCRdb outputs TRBD2, but without DNA this stays unchecked. Germline CDR1 MNHEY, CDR2 SVGEGT. This CDR3 is 15 amino acids long. The CDR3 sequence: CASSSGSSGGYEQYF.

The CDR3 here is CASSQAKLSGNTIYF. J is TRBJ1-3 and V is TRBV6-2 or TRBV6-3. Germline V CDR1 and CDR2: MNHEY, SVGEGT. The CDR3 runs 15 residues.

The V call is TRBV7-9, the J call TRBJ1-2. This CDR3 region has 14 residues. Germline CDR1 reads SEHNR; CDR2 reads FQNEAQ (reference sequence). The CDR3 sequence: CASSDAKGLWGYTF.

This clonotype is identified as medium-sized from frequency. V and J are TRBV3-1 and TRBJ1-3. The CDR3 covers 15 residues. CDR1 and CDR2 (germline): LGHDT, YNNKEL (reference sequence). Here the CDR3 reads CASSQDRSSGNTIYF.

The genes are TRBV12-3 or TRBV12-4 and TRBJ1-2. The CDR3 spans 14 residues. The CDR3 loop reads CASSLEQGRYGYTF.

This chain links TRBV5-1 with TRBJ1-3; the TRBD1 assignment by TCRdb is unverifiable without DNA. This CDR3 comprises 17 residues. The V gene's germline CDR1 is SGHRS and CDR2 YFSETQ. The CDR3 reads CASSLGGTENSGNTIYF.

The gene calls are TRBV4-2 and TRBJ2-7; TCRdb lists TRBD1, though no DNA is available to test this call. This CDR3 region has 14 residues. CDR1 is LGHNA and CDR2 is YNFKEQ in the germline V gene. This CDR3 is CASSQVQGVYEQYF.

V and J are TRBV9 and TRBJ2-7; TCRdb's D call of TRBD1 is untestable without DNA. This CDR3 is built from 16 residues. The germline V gene encodes CDR1 SGDLS and CDR2 YYNGEE. The CDR3 here is CASSVKPGTGFNEQYF. The full variable domain, its missing parts supplied by reference TRBV9 and TRBJ2-7, is DSGVTQTPKHLITATGQRVTLRCSPRSGDLSVYWYQQSLDQGLQFLIQYYNGEERAKGNILERFSAQQFPDLHSELNLSSLELGDSALYFCASSVKPGTGFNEQYFGPGTRLTVT.

The rearrangement joins TRBV5-1 to TRBJ2-3; without DNA, the TCRdb call of TRBD1 cannot be checked. Germline CDR1 SGHRS, CDR2 YFSETQ. The CDR3 loop spans 15 amino acids. The CDR3 spells CASSLEGARTDTQYF.

The chain has TRBV20-1 and TRBJ2-7; lacking DNA, the TRBD1 call made by TCRdb goes unchecked. CDR1 is DFQATT, CDR2 SNEGSKA, per germline (reference sequence). The CDR3 sequence is 13 residues long. CDR3 region: CSASWGTSYEQYF.

The CDR3 spells CASSSRLADYTDTQYF. V and J are TRBV4-3 and TRBJ2-3; TCRdb returns TRBD2, unconfirmable since there is no DNA. Germline CDR1 reads LGHNA; CDR2 reads YSLEER. This CDR3 comprises 16 residues.

The CDR3 spells CASGDRGRETQYF. The chain carries TRBV2 and TRBJ2-5; TCRdb designates TRBD1, a call that cannot be tested without DNA. The CDR3 covers 13 residues. CDR1 is SNHLY and CDR2 is FYNNEI in the germline V gene.

J is TRBJ1-2 and V is TRBV4-3; absent DNA, TCRdb's TRBD1 call cannot be checked. The germline V gene has CDR1 LGHNA and CDR2 YSLEER. The CDR3 has 15 residues. The CDR3 loop is CASSQVRQGSYGYTF.

V usage is TRBV5-6 and J usage is TRBJ2-1; the TCRdb call, TRBD1, lacks DNA for checking. Germline V CDR1 and CDR2: SGHDT, YYEEEE. This CDR3 region has 15 residues. CDR3 amino acids: CASSLTGTAFNEQFF.

The V call is TRBV6-1, the J call TRBJ1-1. In germline, CDR1 is MNHNS, CDR2 SASEGT. This CDR3 spans 17 amino acids. The CDR3 protein is CASSADPRGSRNTEAFF.

The chain couples TRBV19 to TRBJ2-5; TCRdb indicates TRBD1, and absent DNA this call remains unverified. Germline CDR1 LNHDA, CDR2 SQIVND (reference sequence). This CDR3 is 14 amino acids long. CDR3 in amino acids: CASRPGNVGETQYF.

The genes are TRBV5-1 and TRBJ2-2. The CDR3 length is 16 residues. Germline V gives CDR1 SGHRS, CDR2 YFSETQ. The CDR3 sequence: CASRWLVSTNTGELFF.

V and J are TRBV5-5 and TRBJ2-2. This CDR3 is 14 amino acids long. Germline CDR1 is SGHKS and CDR2 is YYEKEE (reference sequence). CDR3 region: CASSSTTGYGELFF.

V is TRBV7-7 and J is TRBJ2-1. CDR1 SSHAT and CDR2 FNYEAQ come from the germline V gene (reference sequence). The CDR3 totals 13 residues. CDR3 residues: CASSLSQYNEQFF.